This TCR beta chain is drawn from a study of cytomegalovirus exposure and HLA in healthy donors. Turning to this clone: Its antigen is as yet unknown.

The CDR3 has 16 amino acids. Germline lookup yields CDR1 SGHDN and CDR2 FVKESK. J lost 5 bases, V lost 5 bases, and 10 bases had no gene match. General observations from the study: The investigators catalogued 150 to 200 TCR beta chains as cytomegalovirus-associated.

Primers included in the PCR were 60 Vbeta and 13 Jbeta primers. The protocol was immunoSEQ multiplex PCR, while the TCRdb copy is restricted to in-frame clones and leaves out a portion. The repertoire has over 150,000 clones, 60% to 80% of them found once; the top ten carry 2% to 3%. The sample was PBMCs. J is TRBJ2-3 and V is TRBV14; the match to TRBD2 covers 10 bases. The sequence came from a woman between 40 and 50 years old in good health and CMV-seropositive. The CDR3 coding sequence is TGTGCCAGCAGCGGAGTAGGGACTAGCGTTGGAGATACGCAGTATTTT. Translation gives CASSGVGTSVGDTQYF.